Presented here are 10 T cell receptor beta chains from one specimen sequenced in a study of neoadjuvant anti-PD-1 for oral cavity cancer. Time point reported: after neoadjuvant nivolumab, at surgical resection. Generated by immunoSEQ multiplex PCR, the TCRdb table keeps only in-frame clones and is missing some. This sample has about 9,500 clones; around 68% occur once, and the top ten carry less than 5.5%. Source: PBMCs, taken after nivolumab (anti-PD-1) treatment. The receptors here all came from a person aged 35-79 years with oral cavity squamous cell carcinoma.

V usage is TRBV6-6 and J usage is TRBJ1-1; no reliable D call. Looked up from germline, CDR1 is MNHNY and CDR2 is SVGAGI (reference sequence). Deletions cut 7 bases from V and 4 bases from J, with 16 bases between. The CDR3 loop spans 14 amino acids. The DNA for the CDR3 is TGTGCCAGCACCTCCGGGCCCGAAGGCACTGAAGCTTTCTTT. As protein: CASTSGPEGTEAFF.

The J gene is TRBJ1-5, the V gene TRBV5-8; no firm D call. Germline loops: CDR1 SGHTS, CDR2 YDEGEE. V gave up 0 bases and J gave up 1 base, with 8 bases separating them. This CDR3 is 15 amino acids long. CDR3 amino acids: CASSLAQKSNQPQHF. The CDR3 coding sequence is TGTGCCAGCAGCTTGGCGCAGAAAAGCAATCAGCCCCAGCATTTT.

The chain combines TRBV6-5 with TRBJ2-7; D unclear. Trimming removed 0 bases from V and 4 bases from J, with 10 bases in between. This CDR3 has 14 amino acids. Germline CDR1 is MNHEY and CDR2 is SVGAGI. CDR3 DNA: TGTGCCAGCAGTTACTCCAGGAGAAGTTACGAGCAGTACTTC. Its translation is CASSYSRRSYEQYF.

CDR3 sequence (DNA): TGTGCCAGCAGTAAGGACAGGGGGAAAAATGAGCAGTTCTTC. Encoded protein: CASSKDRGKNEQFF. V usage is TRBV28 and J usage is TRBJ2-1; 10 bases agree with TRBD1. CDR1 and CDR2 from the germline V gene are MDHEN and SYDVKM. The junction had 5 bases not matched to a gene; V was cut back by 5 bases and J by 7 bases. The CDR3 extends over 14 amino acids.

The chain links TRBV7-3 to TRBJ2-7; 10 nucleotides line up with TRBD1. The CDR3 has 15 amino acids. V gave up 2 bases and J gave up 2 bases; unmatched junction bases: 3. CDR1 SGHTA and CDR2 FQGTGA come from the germline V gene. In DNA, the CDR3 is TGTGCCAGCAGCTTACGAGGGACAGGGGCCTACGAGCAGTACTTC. Protein sequence: CASSLRGTGAYEQYF.

This clone was found a few times. The V and J genes are TRBV9 and TRBJ2-5; D possibly uses TRBD1 or TRBD2 (6 bases each). The CDR3 runs to 16 residues. The V gene lost 4 bases and the J gene lost 5 bases, with 21 bases spanning the gap. Germline V CDR1 and CDR2: SGDLS, YYNGEE. The CDR3 loop reads CASSPRGDLGWETQYF. CDR3 sequence (DNA): TGTGCCAGCAGCCCGAGGGGGGACTTAGGGTGGGAGACCCAGTACTTC.

This clone occurred once. This rearrangement joins TRBV6-1 to TRBJ1-2, with a weak D call TRBD1 (6 bases). Germline V gene data show CDR1 as MNHNS and CDR2 as SASEGT. V dropped 1 base and J dropped 6 bases, with 9 bases sitting between them. The CDR3 loop spans 13 amino acids. This chain's CDR3 is CASSEESGDGYTF. CDR3 bases: TGTGCCAGCAGTGAAGAGTCAGGGGATGGCTACACCTTC.

The genes are TRBV6-5 and TRBJ1-1, with D possibly TRBD1 on 6 matching bases. Looked up from germline, CDR1 is MNHEY and CDR2 is SVGAGI. With 11 bases removed from V and 3 bases from J, the gap between germline ends came to 13 bases. The CDR3 runs to 12 residues. The CDR3 loop is CAAYREYTEAFF. The CDR3 nucleotides are TGTGCCGCCTACAGGGAGTACACTGAAGCTTTCTTT.

The CDR3: CASSSEVRSEQYF. The CDR3 DNA reads as TGTGCCAGCAGTTCAGAGGTCCGGAGTGAGCAGTACTTC. The gene calls are TRBV7-3 and TRBJ2-7; D gene uncertain. The CDR3 length is 13 residues. V lost 6 bases, J lost 7 bases, and 16 bases lay in between. Germline CDR1 is SGHTA and CDR2 is FQGTGA. Together with reference TRBV7-3 and TRBJ2-7, the CDR3 gives the full variable domain: GAGVSQTPSNKVTEKGKYVELRCDPISGHTALYWYRQSLGQGPEFLIYFQGTGAADDSGLPNDRFFAVRPEGSVSTLKIQRTERGDSAVYLCASSSEVRSEQYFGPGTRLTVT.

The chain combines TRBV4-2 with TRBJ1-3; 7 nucleotides line up with TRBD1. Looked up from germline, CDR1 is LGHNA and CDR2 is YNFKEQ. The CDR3 is made up of 15 amino acids. The V and J ends lost 2 bases and 3 bases, in that order; junction bases with no gene match: 4. The CDR3 nucleotides read TGTGCCAGCAGCCAACAGGGGGATCGTGGAAACACCATATATTTT. As protein: CASSQQGDRGNTIYF.